This TCR beta chain was sequenced in a study of OX40 agonist ivuxolimab in advanced cancers. On the study more broadly: Subjects had a mean age of around 63 years, with a range of roughly 20 to 80; around 83% were male. Earlier anti-PD-1, anti-PD-L1 or anti-CTLA-4 therapy was permitted; under 50% had received some.

This clone was counted between two and nine times. Its antigen is unidentified. Using immunoSEQ multiplex PCR, the repertoire was profiled, and TCRdb retains in-frame clones only, with some absent. The sample holds about 36,000 clones; roughly three quarters are singletons and the top ten take about 20%. J was trimmed by 0 bases and V by 7 bases; bases with no gene match: 8. Germline values: CDR1 LNHDA, CDR2 SQIVND (reference sequence). CDR3 length: 16 residues. Study findings and constraints: Dose levels from 0.1 to 3.0 mg/kg saw CD4+ and CD8+ blood T cells expand clonally by week 6. Expanded clones tended on average to be more numerous among CD8+ T cells than CD4+.

The chain links TRBV19 to TRBJ1-5; 8 bases line up with TRBD1. The material sequenced was CD4+ or CD8+ T cells sorted from blood, taken in a trial of the OX40 agonist ivuxolimab. The TCR comes from an adult with an advanced solid tumor such as melanoma, head and neck, liver or kidney cancer. CDR3 DNA: TGTGCCAGTACTTTAGGACAGGGCAATAGCAATCAGCCCCAGCATTTT. Residues: CASTLGQGNSNQPQHF.